The sequence of this TCR beta chain was determined in a study of blood T cell repertoires in COVID-19. Germline loops: CDR1 LNHDA, CDR2 SQIVND (reference sequence). Trimming removed 6 bases at V and 8 bases at J, with 14 bases between. CDR3 length: 13 amino acids. In the original processing: Nucleated cell number was recorded as an estimate derived from reference gene primer amplification. Clones were sequenced by immunoSEQ multiplex PCR, and TCRdb holds only the in-frame ones, with some missing. V, J and clone size were drawn from that table, and D and trimming were deduced from the DNA. The data contain roughly 250,000 clones, around nine tenths of them seen just once; the ten biggest clones take up under 2.5%.

The chain has TRBV19 and TRBJ2-1, with a tentative D call TRBD1 (6 bases). This TCR derives from a woman in her late teens or twenties who had recovered from COVID-19. The sequenced material came from PBMCs or T cells enriched from blood (not recorded which). CDR3 in amino acids: CASRQNRDHEQFF. The CDR3 region has the DNA TGTGCCAGTAGACAGAACAGGGACCATGAGCAGTTCTTC. Supplemented by reference TRBV19 and TRBJ2-1, the full variable domain reads DGGITQSPKYLFRKEGQNVTLSCEQNLNHDAMYWYRQDPGQGLRLIYYSQIVNDFQKGDIAEGYSVSREKKESFPLTVTSAQKNPTAFYLCASRQNRDHEQFFGPGTRLTVL.